This TCR beta chain was identified during a study of T cell repertoires in aging, cancer and after chemotherapy. Study background: Six age groups, ranging from 30 or younger to 70 or older, included the donors. Over several months to years, re-sampled healthy donor repertoires clearly shared clones.

Regarding the study as a whole: Rebound thymic output was suggested by rising median generation probability during chemotherapy in each cancer cohort.

As regards this clonotype: The target antigen is unknown.

Multiplex touch-down PCR with TRB-A/B primers amplified rearranged V-D-J TRB sequences. Each CDR3 protein gets one entry after TCRdb re-called the multiplex PCR reads with MiXCR. This table holds 8,100 or so distinct CDR3 sequences, roughly 35% found once. TCR beta rearrangements were amplified from peripheral blood genomic DNA. The germline V gene has CDR1 WNHNN and CDR2 SYGVQD (reference sequence). Trimming removed 7 bases from V and 2 bases from J, with 7 bases in between. The CDR3 extends over 12 amino acids. Sequencing was carried out using blood. The V gene is TRBV10-1, the J gene TRBJ2-3; D gene ambiguous. The receptor comes from a human donor in good health. This CDR3 reads CASKRDTDTQYF. CDR3 DNA sequence: TGCGCCAGCAAAAGGGACACAGATACGCAGTATTTT.